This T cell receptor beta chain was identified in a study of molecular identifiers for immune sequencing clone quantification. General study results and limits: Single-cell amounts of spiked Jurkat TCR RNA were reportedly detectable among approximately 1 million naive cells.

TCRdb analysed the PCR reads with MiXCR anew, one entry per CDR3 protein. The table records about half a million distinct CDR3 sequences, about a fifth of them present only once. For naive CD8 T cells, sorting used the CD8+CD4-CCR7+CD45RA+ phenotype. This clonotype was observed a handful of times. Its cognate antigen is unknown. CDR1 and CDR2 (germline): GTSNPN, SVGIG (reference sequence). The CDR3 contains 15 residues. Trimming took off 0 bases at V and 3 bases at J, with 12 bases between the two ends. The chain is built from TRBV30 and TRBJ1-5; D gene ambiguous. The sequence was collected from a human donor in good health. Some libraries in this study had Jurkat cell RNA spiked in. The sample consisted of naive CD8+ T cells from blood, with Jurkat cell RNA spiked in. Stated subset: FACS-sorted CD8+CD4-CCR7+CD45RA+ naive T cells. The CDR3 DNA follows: TGTGCCTGGAGTGTACTATTTGGTGACAATCAGCCCCAGCATTTT. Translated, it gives CAWSVLFGDNQPQHF.